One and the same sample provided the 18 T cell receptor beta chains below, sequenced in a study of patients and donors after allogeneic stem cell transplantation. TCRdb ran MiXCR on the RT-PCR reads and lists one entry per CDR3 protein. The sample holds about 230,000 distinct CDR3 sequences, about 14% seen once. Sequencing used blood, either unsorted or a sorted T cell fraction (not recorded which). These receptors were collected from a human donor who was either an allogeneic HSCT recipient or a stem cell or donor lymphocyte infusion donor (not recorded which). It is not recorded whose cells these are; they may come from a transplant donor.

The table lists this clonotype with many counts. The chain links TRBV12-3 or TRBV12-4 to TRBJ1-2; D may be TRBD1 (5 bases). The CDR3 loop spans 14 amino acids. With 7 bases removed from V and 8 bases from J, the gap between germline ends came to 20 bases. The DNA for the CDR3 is TGTGCCAGCACCAACCTCCAGGGCGCAGAGGGCTACACCTTC. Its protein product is CASTNLQGAEGYTF.

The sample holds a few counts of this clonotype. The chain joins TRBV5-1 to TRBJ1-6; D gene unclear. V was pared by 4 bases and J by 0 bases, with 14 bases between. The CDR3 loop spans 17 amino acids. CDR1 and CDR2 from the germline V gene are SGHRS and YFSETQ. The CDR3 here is CASSPAGGSSYNSPLHF. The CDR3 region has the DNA TGCGCCAGCAGCCCGGCAGGTGGGAGCTCCTATAATTCACCCCTCCACTTT.

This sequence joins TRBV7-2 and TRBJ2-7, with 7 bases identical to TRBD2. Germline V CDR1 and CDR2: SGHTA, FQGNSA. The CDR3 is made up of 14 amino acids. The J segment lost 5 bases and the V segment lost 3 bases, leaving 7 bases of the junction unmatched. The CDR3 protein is CASSLGGLAHEQYF. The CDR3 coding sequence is TGTGCCAGCAGCTTGGGAGGGTTGGCCCACGAGCAGTACTTC.

The CDR3 sequence is CASSKTRSGEQFF. Written as DNA, the CDR3 is TGTGCCAGCAGTAAGACTAGGTCGGGAGAGCAGTTCTTC. The chain couples TRBV12-3 or TRBV12-4 to TRBJ2-1; possibly TRBD2 for D (6 bases). V was clipped by 5 bases and J by 10 bases, with 15 bases between them. CDR3 length: 13 amino acids.

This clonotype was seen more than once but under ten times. The CDR3 DNA reads TGTGCCAGCAGGGGGGAACGGGAGGAGCATTACAATGAGCAGTTCTTC. This encodes CASRGEREEHYNEQFF. The J gene is TRBJ2-1, the V gene TRBV2; 7 bases agree with TRBD2. V shed 6 bases, J shed 4 bases, and the junction held 12 bases outside the gene matches. From germline, CDR1 is SNHLY and CDR2 FYNNEI. This CDR3 has 16 residues.

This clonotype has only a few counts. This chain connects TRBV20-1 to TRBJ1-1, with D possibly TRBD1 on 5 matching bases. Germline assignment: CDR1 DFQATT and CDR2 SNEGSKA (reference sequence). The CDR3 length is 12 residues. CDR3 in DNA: TGCAGGGCGGGGGGTGAGAACACTGAAGCTTTCTTT. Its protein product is CRAGGENTEAFF.

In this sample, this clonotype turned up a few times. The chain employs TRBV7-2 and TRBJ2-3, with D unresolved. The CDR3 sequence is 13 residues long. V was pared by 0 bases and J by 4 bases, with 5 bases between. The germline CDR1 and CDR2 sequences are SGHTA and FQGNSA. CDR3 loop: CASSLAGSDTQYF. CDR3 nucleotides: TGTGCCAGCAGCTTAGCGGGGTCAGATACGCAGTATTTT.

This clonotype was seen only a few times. The CDR3 DNA sequence: TGTGCCAGCAGTCACAGGGGGCGGCGGAATGAAAAACTGTTTTTT. The encoded protein is CASSHRGRRNEKLFF. The rearrangement uses TRBV6-1 and TRBJ1-4; 9 nucleotides agree with TRBD1. The CDR3 covers 15 residues. Germline loops: CDR1 MNHNS, CDR2 SASEGT. Trimming removed 5 bases from V and 5 bases from J; junction bases left unmatched: 6.

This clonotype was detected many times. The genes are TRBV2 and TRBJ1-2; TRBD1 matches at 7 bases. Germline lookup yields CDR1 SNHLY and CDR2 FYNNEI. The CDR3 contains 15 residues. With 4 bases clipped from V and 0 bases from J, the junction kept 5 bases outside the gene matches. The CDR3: CASSAGTASNYGYTF. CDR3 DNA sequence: TGTGCCAGCAGTGCGGGGACAGCCTCTAACTATGGCTACACCTTC.

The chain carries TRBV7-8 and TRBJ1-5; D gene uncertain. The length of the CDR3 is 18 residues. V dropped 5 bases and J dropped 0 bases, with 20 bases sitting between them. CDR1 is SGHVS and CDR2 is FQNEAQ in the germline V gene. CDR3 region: CASSLTLEPTVSNQPQHF. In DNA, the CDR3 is TGTGCCAGCAGCCTCACGCTTGAGCCAACAGTTAGCAATCAGCCCCAGCATTTT.

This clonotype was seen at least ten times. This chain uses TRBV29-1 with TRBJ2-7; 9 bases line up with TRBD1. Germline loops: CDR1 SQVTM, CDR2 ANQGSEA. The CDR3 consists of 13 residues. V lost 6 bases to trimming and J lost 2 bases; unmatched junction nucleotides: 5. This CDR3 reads CSVEDRGTYEQYF. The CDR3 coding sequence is TGCAGCGTGGAGGACAGGGGCACCTACGAGCAGTACTTC.

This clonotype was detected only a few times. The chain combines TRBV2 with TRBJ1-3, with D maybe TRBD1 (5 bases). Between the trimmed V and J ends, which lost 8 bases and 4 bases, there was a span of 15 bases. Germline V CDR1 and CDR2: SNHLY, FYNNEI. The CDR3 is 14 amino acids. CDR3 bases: TGTGCCAGCTCCCGGGGGTTATTCGGAAACACCATATATTTT. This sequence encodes CASSRGLFGNTIYF.

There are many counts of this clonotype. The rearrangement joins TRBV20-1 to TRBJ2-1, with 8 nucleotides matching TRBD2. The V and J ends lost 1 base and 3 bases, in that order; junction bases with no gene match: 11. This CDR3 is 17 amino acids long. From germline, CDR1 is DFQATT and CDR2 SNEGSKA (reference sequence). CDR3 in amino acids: CSARGPSGSGVYNEQFF. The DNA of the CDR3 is TGCAGTGCTAGAGGGCCGTCGGGTAGCGGGGTCTACAATGAGCAGTTCTTC.

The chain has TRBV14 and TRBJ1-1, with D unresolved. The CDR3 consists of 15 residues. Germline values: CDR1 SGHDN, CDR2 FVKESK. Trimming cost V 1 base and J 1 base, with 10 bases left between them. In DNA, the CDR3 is TGTGCCAGCAGCCAAGTCTTGCAGGCGAACACTGAAGCTTTCTTT. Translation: CASSQVLQANTEAFF.

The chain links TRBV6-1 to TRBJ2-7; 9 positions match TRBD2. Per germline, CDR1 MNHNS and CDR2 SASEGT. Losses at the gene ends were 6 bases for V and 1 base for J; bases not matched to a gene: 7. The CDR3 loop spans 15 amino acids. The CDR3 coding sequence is TGTGCCAGCAGGTCTTCTGCGGGGGGGTCCTACGAGCAGTACTTC. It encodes CASRSSAGGSYEQYF.

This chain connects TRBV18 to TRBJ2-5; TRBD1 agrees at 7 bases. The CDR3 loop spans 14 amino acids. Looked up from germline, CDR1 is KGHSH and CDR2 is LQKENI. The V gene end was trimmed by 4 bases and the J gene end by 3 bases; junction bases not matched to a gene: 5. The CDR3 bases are TGTGCCAGCTCACGCTCGACAGGGAAAGAGACCCAGTACTTC. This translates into CASSRSTGKETQYF.

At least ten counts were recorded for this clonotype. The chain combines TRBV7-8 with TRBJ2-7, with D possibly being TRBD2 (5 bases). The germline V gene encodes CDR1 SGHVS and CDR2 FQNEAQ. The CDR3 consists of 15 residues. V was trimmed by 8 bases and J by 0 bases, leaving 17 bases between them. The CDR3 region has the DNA TGTGCCAGCGGCCTACGACGGAGGAGCTCCTACGAGCAGTACTTC. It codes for CASGLRRRSSYEQYF.

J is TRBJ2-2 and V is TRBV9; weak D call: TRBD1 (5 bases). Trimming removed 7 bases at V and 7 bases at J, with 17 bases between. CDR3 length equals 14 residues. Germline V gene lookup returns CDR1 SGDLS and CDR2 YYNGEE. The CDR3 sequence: CASSPLGRGGELFF. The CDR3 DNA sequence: TGTGCCAGCTCCCCGTTAGGAAGGGGCGGGGAGCTGTTTTTT.